This T cell receptor (beta chain) comes out of a study of shared clonotypes between healthy human individuals. Looked up from germline, CDR1 is MNHEY and CDR2 is SVGAGI. The CDR3 consists of 15 residues. V lost 4 bases to trimming and J lost 0 bases, with 11 bases between them. TCRdb's table, derived via immunoSEQ multiplex PCR, lists solely in-frame clones and lacks some. Here the sample spans around 2.5 million clones, roughly 93% being singletons. Material: naive CD4+ T cells from PBMCs. Described subset: CD45RA+ positively selected. The genes are TRBV6-5 and TRBJ2-3; D is possibly TRBD1 (5 bases). This TCR derives from a man aged 18-30 years in good health. Some clones in this sample may be carry-over from other donors' samples. CDR3 protein: CASSSMTASTDTQYF. CDR3 nucleotide sequence: TGTGCCAGCAGTTCCATGACAGCTAGCACAGATACGCAGTATTTT.